Following are 17 T cell receptor beta chains from one sample sequenced in a study of CD8+CD57+ T cells in acquired aplastic anemia. The study profiled TCR beta VDJ and CDR3 using genomic DNA as template. TCRdb analysed the reads with MiXCR anew, one entry per CDR3 protein. The sample yields around 200,000 distinct CDR3 sequences, 48% seen once. The patients chosen for sequencing had shown expansion of CD8+CD57+ cells (detected by flow cytometry). Material: sorted CD4+, CD8+, or CD8+CD57+ T cells (not recorded which) from PBMCs. Every receptor here comes from a human donor with aplastic anemia.

In this sample, this clonotype turned up many times. The V and J genes are TRBV25-1 and TRBJ1-1; 10 nucleotides agree with TRBD1. The CDR3 sequence is 14 residues long. Trimming at V came to 5 bases and at J to 5 bases, leaving 5 bases not matched to a gene. CDR1 is MGHDK, CDR2 SYGVNS, per germline. Here the CDR3 reads CASSKTGGTTEAFF. The CDR3 DNA follows: TGTGCCAGCAGTAAGACAGGGGGCACGACTGAAGCTTTCTTT.

This chain connects TRBV18 to TRBJ1-4; 8 bases align to TRBD1. CDR3 length: 15 residues. V shed 6 bases, J shed 8 bases, and the junction held 11 bases outside the gene matches. CDR1 is KGHSH, CDR2 LQKENI, per germline. The CDR3 sequence is CASSSQGAAGEKLFF. The CDR3 nucleotides are TGTGCCAGCTCGAGTCAGGGGGCCGCGGGGGAAAAACTGTTTTTT.

This clonotype has just a few counts. The chain uses TRBV24-1 and TRBJ2-3; no firm D call. There are 14 residues in the CDR3. Germline CDR1 KGHDR, CDR2 SFDVKD. Trimming took off 1 base at V and 2 bases at J, with 6 bases between the two ends. Here the CDR3 reads CATSDFRYTDTQYF. The CDR3 nucleotides are TGTGCCACCAGTGATTTTCGTTACACAGATACGCAGTATTTT.

This clonotype was found a few times. The chain carries TRBV4-1 and TRBJ2-3; possible D gene TRBD1, 6 bases. The germline gives CDR1 MGHRA, CDR2 YSYEKL. The CDR3 is made up of 16 amino acids. Trimming pared 1 base from V and 6 bases from J, leaving 17 bases between. The CDR3 bases are TGCGCCAGCAGCCAAGGTTTGACAGGAAGGGTGGATACGCAGTATTTT. It encodes CASSQGLTGRVDTQYF.

This clonotype has ten or more counts. The chain's CDR3 is CASSLGQGGHNEQFF. CDR3 nucleotides: TGTGCCAGCAGCTTGGGACAGGGTGGACACAATGAGCAGTTCTTC. The V call is TRBV5-4, the J call TRBJ2-1, with 7 bases fitting TRBD1. The V and J ends lost 0 bases and 5 bases, in that order; junction bases with no gene match: 5. The CDR3 runs 15 residues. Germline CDR1 reads SGHNT; CDR2 reads YYREEE (reference sequence).

This chain joins TRBV2 and TRBJ2-7, with no clear D. The CDR3 contains 14 residues. The germline V gene encodes CDR1 SNHLY and CDR2 FYNNEI. The V end was cut by 2 bases, the J end by 5 bases, with 13 bases between. CDR3 protein: CASSESRTVDEQYF. For the CDR3, the DNA is TGTGCCAGCAGTGAAAGTCGTACAGTCGACGAGCAGTACTTC.

This clonotype was found many times. The rearrangement links TRBV10-3 to TRBJ1-1, with 7 bases matching TRBD1. In germline, CDR1 is ENHRY, CDR2 SYGVKD. The CDR3 extends over 14 amino acids. V was clipped by 5 bases and J by 1 base; unmatched bases: 4. CDR3 nucleotides: TGTGCCATCAGTTCGACAGGGTCGAACACTGAAGCTTTCTTT. Protein product: CAISSTGSNTEAFF.

The rearrangement joins TRBV11-1 to TRBJ2-7; D remains ambiguous. The CDR3 has 14 residues. The V end lost 1 base, the J end lost 4 bases, and 11 bases lay between the germline ends. CDR1 is SGHAT, CDR2 FQDESV, per germline (reference sequence). The CDR3 DNA sequence: TGTGCCAGCAGCTTAGTTGGCAGCACTTACGAGCAGTACTTC. Protein: CASSLVGSTYEQYF.

The J gene is TRBJ2-1, the V gene TRBV19; 7 nucleotides match TRBD1. CDR3 length: 13 residues. After removal of 6 bases from V and 8 bases from J, the junction contained 7 bases not matched to a gene. Germline V gene data show CDR1 as LNHDA and CDR2 as SQIVND (reference sequence). The CDR3 DNA is TGTGCCAGTAGCCTGACAGGGTTTGATGAGCAGTTCTTC. Translated, it gives CASSLTGFDEQFF.

This chain connects TRBV2 to TRBJ1-6; D possibly corresponds to TRBD1 (6 bases). V was pared by 7 bases and J by 0 bases, with 10 bases between. Germline CDR1 and CDR2: SNHLY and FYNNEI. The CDR3 length is 15 residues. The DNA of the CDR3 is TGTGCCAGCAAGGACAGTAGCTCCTATAATTCACCCCTCCACTTT. It is translated as CASKDSSSYNSPLHF. The full variable domain, in which reference TRBV2 and TRBJ1-6 provide the parts outside the CDR3, is EPEVTQTPSHQVTQMGQEVILRCVPISNHLYFYWYRQILGQKVEFLVSFYNNEISEKSEIFDDQFSVERPDGSNFTLKIRSTKLEDSAMYFCASKDSSSYNSPLHFGNGTRLTVT.

This rearrangement joins TRBV18 to TRBJ1-1; no reliable D call. Germline lookup yields CDR1 KGHSH and CDR2 LQKENI. V dropped 3 bases and J dropped 5 bases, with 4 bases sitting between them. This CDR3 has 11 amino acids. The CDR3 nucleotides read TGTGCCAGCTCACCTTCGACTGAAGCTTTCTTT. Amino acids: CASSPSTEAFF.

The gene calls are TRBV3-1 and TRBJ2-1, with 7 positions matching TRBD2. The CDR3 totals 15 residues. Germline trimming cut 1 base from V and 3 bases from J; bases unmatched to any gene: 3. Germline CDR1 and CDR2: LGHDT and YNNKEL (reference sequence). For the CDR3, the DNA is TGTGCCAGCAGCCAAGCTAGCGGAGGCTACAATGAGCAGTTCTTC. Translated: CASSQASGGYNEQFF.

This chain uses TRBV18 with TRBJ1-2; 7 bases are shared with TRBD1. Trimming removed 2 bases from V and 4 bases from J; junction bases left unmatched: 4. Germline CDR1 reads KGHSH; CDR2 reads LQKENI. CDR3 size: 14 residues. The DNA of the CDR3 is TGTGCCAGCTCACCAGACAGGGTACTCTATGGCTACACCTTC. Its translation: CASSPDRVLYGYTF.

This rearrangement joins TRBV2 to TRBJ2-3, with 10 bases lining up with TRBD1. After removal of 7 bases from V and 8 bases from J, the junction contained 12 bases not matched to a gene. The CDR3 is made up of 15 amino acids. CDR1 and CDR2 from the germline V gene are SNHLY and FYNNEI. CDR3 in amino acids: CASTPRGTGAGTQYF. CDR3 bases: TGTGCCAGCACCCCCCGGGGGACAGGGGCAGGTACGCAGTATTTT.

V gene TRBV19 combines with J gene TRBJ2-7; tentative D call: TRBD1 (6 bases). Trimming took 5 bases from V and 3 from J, leaving 14 bases between them. The CDR3 is 14 amino acids. Germline loops: CDR1 LNHDA, CDR2 SQIVND (reference sequence). CDR3 in DNA: TGTGCCAGTAGTTCCCGGGACACCTGCTACGAGCAGTACTTC. Translation: CASSSRDTCYEQYF.

The chain carries TRBV9 and TRBJ1-1, with D possibly matching TRBD1 (5 bases). CDR1 SGDLS and CDR2 YYNGEE come from the germline V gene. The CDR3 runs to 11 residues. V lost 5 bases and J 9 bases, leaving 11 bases between the germline ends. The CDR3 DNA is TGTGCCAGCAGTTACGGGGGTAAAGCTTTCTTT. Translation gives CASSYGGKAFF.

The rearrangement links TRBV10-3 to TRBJ1-5; TRBD1 might be the D (5 bases). Between the trimmed V and J ends, which lost 4 bases and 4 bases, there was a span of 14 bases. Germline CDR1 is ENHRY and CDR2 is SYGVKD. The length of the CDR3 is 15 residues. CDR3 loop: CAISGGGGWNQPQHF. As DNA, the CDR3 is TGTGCCATCAGTGGTGGTGGGGGATGGAATCAGCCCCAGCATTTT.